This TCR beta chain was found in a study of blood T cells in healthy people across ages. This clonotype has only a few counts. Germline loops: CDR1 DFQATT, CDR2 SNEGSKA (reference sequence). This CDR3 region has 14 residues. V trimming: 6 bases; J trimming: 7 bases; junction bases outside the gene matches: 12. A second PCR, run for roughly 7 to 12 cycles, used a sample-barcoded 5' primer plus a J-beta primer mix. Each CDR3 protein is one row after TCRdb ran MiXCR on the 5' RACE reads. The sample gives 500,000 to 600,000 distinct CDR3 sequences, 27% of which show up once; roughly 20% is in the top ten.

Sequencing was carried out using blood. The sequence was obtained from a woman in her 70s in good health. V is TRBV20-1 and J is TRBJ1-1; 9 bases agree with TRBD1. CDR3 in amino acids: CSAGRTGVLGEAFF. CDR3 in DNA: TGCAGTGCAGGAAGGACAGGGGTGTTAGGTGAAGCTTTCTTT.